The subject of this entry is one T cell receptor (beta chain). Its antigen is not identified. The data stem from a study of Ad26.COV2.S vaccination and SARS-CoV-2 variants. Sequencing used immunoSEQ multiplex PCR; TCRdb keeps in-frame clones, though not all of them. The profile shows over 450,000 clones, about nine tenths of them singletons. This CDR3 has 16 amino acids. The V segment lost 1 base and the J segment 1 base; nucleotides outside the gene matches: 5. Looked up from germline, CDR1 is KGHDR and CDR2 is SFDVKD. Treatment indicated: around 19 received Ad26.COV2.S at low or high dose, single or two shots; a few received placebo; per-sample allocation not given. Each sample was drawn 63 days after the first injection (of vaccine or placebo). Study-wide findings and caveats: Quantification of TCR breadth and depth may have yielded underestimates of total T cell responses.

This specimen consisted of peripheral blood, obtained in a trial of Ad26.COV2.S vaccine versus placebo. This sequence was found in a person aged 18-65 years who received the Ad26.COV2.S COVID-19 vaccine or a placebo. The chain links TRBV24-1 to TRBJ2-7; 8 bases fit TRBD1. This CDR3 reads CATSDFGRTGSYEQYF. CDR3 DNA: TGTGCCACCAGTGATTTTGGCAGGACAGGGTCCTACGAGCAGTACTTC.